The source of this TCR beta chain is a study of CD4 T cells in relation to SARS-CoV-2 and coronaviruses. Turning to the study itself: TCR beta CDR3s were sequenced after approximately 9-day antigen culture of PBMCs. Negative control cultures got HIV-1 Nef peptides or no peptide.

CD4+ T cells from unexposed donors were obtained before the COVID-19 pandemic (2011-2018). After around nine days of culture, CD4+ T cells were isolated. As cell numbers allowed, unexposed-donor CD4+ T cells faced SARS-CoV-2 S/N and four cold-coronavirus spikes. A remark on this clone: The antigen is not known.

Clones were sequenced by immunoSEQ multiplex PCR, and TCRdb holds only the in-frame ones, with some missing. The table shows around 21,000 clones, with about 70% occurring only once. Regarding the study as a whole: This crossreactivity analysis covered spike protein alone, no other viral proteins.

Germline CDR1 reads GTSNPN; CDR2 reads SVGIG (reference sequence). The CDR3 has 13 residues. V lost 0 bases and J 8 bases, leaving 13 bases between the germline ends. Sequenced input: CD4+ T cells from PBMCs, cultured in vitro. The sequence derives from a human donor in good health. V usage is TRBV30 and J usage is TRBJ1-2; D not certain. The CDR3 DNA is TGTGCCTGGAGTGTACTAAGGGAGAGCGGCTACACCTTC. The encoded protein is CAWSVLRESGYTF.